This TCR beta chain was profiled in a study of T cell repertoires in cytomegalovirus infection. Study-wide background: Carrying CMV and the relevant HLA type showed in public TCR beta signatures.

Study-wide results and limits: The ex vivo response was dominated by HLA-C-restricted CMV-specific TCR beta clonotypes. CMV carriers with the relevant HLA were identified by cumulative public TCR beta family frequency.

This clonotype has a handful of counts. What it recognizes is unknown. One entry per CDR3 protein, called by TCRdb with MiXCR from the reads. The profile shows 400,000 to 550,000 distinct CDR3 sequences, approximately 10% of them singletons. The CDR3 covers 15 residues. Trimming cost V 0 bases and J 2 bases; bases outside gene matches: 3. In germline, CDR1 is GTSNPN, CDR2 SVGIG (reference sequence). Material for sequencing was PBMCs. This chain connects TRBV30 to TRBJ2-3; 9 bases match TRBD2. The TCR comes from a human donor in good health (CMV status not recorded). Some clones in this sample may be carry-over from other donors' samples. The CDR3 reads CAWSVTSGYTDTQYF. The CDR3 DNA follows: TGTGCCTGGAGTGTTACTAGCGGGTACACAGATACGCAGTATTTT.